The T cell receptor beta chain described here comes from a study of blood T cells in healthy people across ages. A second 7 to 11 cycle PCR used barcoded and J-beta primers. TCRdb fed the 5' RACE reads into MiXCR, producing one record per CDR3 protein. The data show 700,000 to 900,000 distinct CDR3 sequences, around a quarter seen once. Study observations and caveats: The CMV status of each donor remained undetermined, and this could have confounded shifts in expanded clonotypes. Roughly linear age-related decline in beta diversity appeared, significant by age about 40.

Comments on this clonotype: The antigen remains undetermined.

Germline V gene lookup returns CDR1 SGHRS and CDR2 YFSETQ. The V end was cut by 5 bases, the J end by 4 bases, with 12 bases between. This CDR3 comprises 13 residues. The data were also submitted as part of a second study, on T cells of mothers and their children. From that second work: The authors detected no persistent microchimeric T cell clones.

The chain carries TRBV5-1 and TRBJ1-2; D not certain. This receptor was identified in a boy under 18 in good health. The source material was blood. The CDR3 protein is CASRELRSYGYTF. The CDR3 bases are TGCGCCAGCAGGGAGCTACGGAGCTATGGCTACACCTTC.